This T cell receptor (beta chain) was captured by sequencing in a study of beta chain features in type 1 diabetes. The authors reverse transcribed all of the isolated RNA, so sequencing captured expressed TCRB transcripts. Repertoires were generated with immunoSEQ multiplex PCR, while TCRdb's copy carries only in-frame clones and drops some. The repertoire has more than 60,000 clones, roughly three fifths of them found once; the top ten carry roughly 2.4%. The V gene's germline CDR1 is MNHEY and CDR2 SVGAGI. CDR3 length: 14 amino acids. V gave up 7 bases and J gave up 4 bases; unmatched junction bases: 9. It was via CD45RO/CCR7/CD25/CD127/CD95/CD27 that CD4+ naive, central memory, regulatory and stem cell-like memory cells were sorted.

The specimen sequenced was Tregs from blood. This TCR came from a young woman in good health. The chain recombines TRBV6-5 with TRBJ1-1, with 7 bases identical to TRBD1. The CDR3 sequence is CASTRQGWSTEAFF. CDR3 in DNA: TGTGCCAGCACCCGACAGGGATGGAGCACTGAAGCTTTCTTT.